This T cell receptor beta chain came from a study of T cell changes during pregnancy in multiple sclerosis. In this sample, this clone turned up a few times. Per germline, CDR1 SGDLS and CDR2 YYNGEE. The trim removed 3 bases at V and 8 bases at J, leaving 9 bases unmatched. The CDR3 length is 14 residues. TCRdb keeps only in-frame clones here, not all; method: immunoSEQ multiplex PCR. This table holds fewer than 45,000 clones, 80% to 90% found once. This receptor was identified in a female donor with multiple sclerosis, enrolled in a pregnancy study. The chain has TRBV9 and TRBJ1-2; TRBD1 aligns across 8 bases. The material was CD4+ T cells from peripheral blood mononuclear cells, obtained in the first trimester of pregnancy. DNA for the CDR3: TGTGCCAGCAGCGCCCAACAGACAGGGGAAGGCTACACCTTC. Encoded protein: CASSAQQTGEGYTF.